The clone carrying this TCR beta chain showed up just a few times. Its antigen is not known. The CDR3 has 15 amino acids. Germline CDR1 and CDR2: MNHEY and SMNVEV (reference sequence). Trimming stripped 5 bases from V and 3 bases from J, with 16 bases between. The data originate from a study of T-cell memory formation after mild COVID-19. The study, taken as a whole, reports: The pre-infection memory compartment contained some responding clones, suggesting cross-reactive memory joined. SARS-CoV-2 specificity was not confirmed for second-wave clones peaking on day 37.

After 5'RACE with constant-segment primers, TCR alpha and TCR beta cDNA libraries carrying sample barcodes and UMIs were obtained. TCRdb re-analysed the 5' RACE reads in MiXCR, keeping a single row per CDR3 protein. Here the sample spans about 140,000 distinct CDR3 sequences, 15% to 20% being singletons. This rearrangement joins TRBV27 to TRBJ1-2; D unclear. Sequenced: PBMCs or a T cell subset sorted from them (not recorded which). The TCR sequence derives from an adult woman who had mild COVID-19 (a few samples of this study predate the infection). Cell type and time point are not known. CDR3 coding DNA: TGTGCCAGCAGTATGGTTTCGGGCATATACTATGGCTACACCTTC. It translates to CASSMVSGIYYGYTF.